The 9 T cell receptor beta chains presented below share a single source sample, sequenced in a study of OX40 agonist ivuxolimab in advanced cancers. Using immunoSEQ multiplex PCR, the repertoire was profiled, and TCRdb retains in-frame clones only, with some absent. The sample holds 25,000 to 35,000 clones; about 88% are singletons and the top ten take 38%. Sequenced material: CD4+ or CD8+ T cells sorted from blood, taken in a trial of the OX40 agonist ivuxolimab. All receptors derive from an adult with an advanced solid tumor such as melanoma, head and neck, liver or kidney cancer.

This chain connects TRBV15 to TRBJ1-4, with D uncertain. V was clipped by 0 bases and J by 4 bases, with 12 bases between them. This CDR3 is 16 amino acids long. Germline CDR1 and CDR2: LNHNV and YYDKDF (reference sequence). This CDR3 is CATSRDLGVLNEKLFF. In DNA form, the CDR3 reads TGTGCCACCAGCAGAGATCTCGGGGTTCTTAATGAAAAACTGTTTTTT.

The chain employs TRBV28 and TRBJ2-2; no reliable D call. The CDR3 totals 13 residues. Germline values: CDR1 MDHEN, CDR2 SYDVKM. Trimming left V 2 bases short and J 7 bases short, with 8 bases between. CDR3 amino acids: CASSLVRIGELFF. The CDR3 DNA reads as TGTGCCAGCAGTTTAGTCCGAATCGGGGAGCTGTTTTTT.

J is TRBJ1-4 and V is TRBV19; 10 nucleotides line up with TRBD1. The CDR3 is 16 amino acids. Germline CDR1 is LNHDA and CDR2 is SQIVND (reference sequence). Trimming cost V 5 bases and J 7 bases; bases outside gene matches: 10. This CDR3 reads CASSAHTTGGGEKLFF. The CDR3 nucleotides read TGTGCCAGTAGTGCCCACACGACAGGGGGCGGTGAAAAACTGTTTTTT.

The chain joins TRBV9 to TRBJ1-1; D remains unclear. The CDR3 totals 15 residues. Trimming removed 3 bases from V and 2 bases from J, with 14 bases in between. Germline assignment: CDR1 SGDLS and CDR2 YYNGEE. This CDR3 is CASSGGPQRNTEAFF. CDR3 in DNA: TGTGCCAGCAGCGGAGGACCACAGAGAAACACTGAAGCTTTCTTT.

V gene TRBV28 combines with J gene TRBJ2-1, with D perhaps TRBD1 (5 bases). The CDR3 runs to 14 residues. Germline CDR1 reads MDHEN; CDR2 reads SYDVKM. Trimming took 3 bases from V and 8 from J, leaving 14 bases between them. This CDR3 reads CASSFMGRVDEQFF. For the CDR3, the DNA is TGTGCCAGCAGTTTTATGGGCAGGGTGGATGAGCAGTTCTTC.

Points on this clone: Within the sample, other DNA sequences also encode this same CDR3. The rearrangement joins TRBV6-4 to TRBJ2-2, with 7 positions matching TRBD2. Germline assignment: CDR1 MRHNA and CDR2 SNTAGT. The CDR3 has 14 residues. Trimming took 0 bases from V and 6 from J; bases not matched to a gene: 1. The CDR3 region has the DNA TGTGCCAGCAGTGACTCGGCGGGAGCCGGGGAGCTGTTTTTT. Its translation is CASSDSAGAGELFF.

The CDR3 protein is CSGYLPPSSGRFYTQYF. The DNA of the CDR3 is TGCAGCGGCTATCTTCCCCCATCTAGCGGGAGGTTTTATACGCAGTATTTT. The V and J genes are TRBV29-1 and TRBJ2-3; 11 nucleotides match TRBD2. This CDR3 contains 17 residues. V trimming: 7 bases; J trimming: 7 bases; junction bases outside the gene matches: 19. Germline lookup yields CDR1 SQVTM and CDR2 ANQGSEA.

The chain carries TRBV13 and TRBJ2-3; 16 bases fit TRBD2. CDR1 and CDR2 (germline): PRHDT, FYEKMQ (reference sequence). The CDR3 extends over 16 amino acids. The V and J ends lost 4 bases and 14 bases, in that order; junction bases with no gene match: 12. The CDR3 here is CASSYIGGLAGGPTYF. The CDR3 bases are TGTGCCAGCAGCTACATCGGGGGACTAGCGGGAGGGCCTACGTATTTT.

V gene TRBV7-6 combines with J gene TRBJ2-7; 7 positions agree with TRBD1. The trim removed 1 base at V and 3 bases at J, leaving 6 bases unmatched. Germline assignment: CDR1 SGHVS and CDR2 FNYEAQ. The CDR3 sequence is 15 residues long. The CDR3 protein is CASSLETGTFYEQYF. In nucleotides, the CDR3 is TGTGCCAGCAGCTTAGAGACAGGGACCTTCTACGAGCAGTACTTC.